What follows are 7 T cell receptor beta chains derived from one specimen sequenced in a study of cytomegalovirus exposure and HLA in healthy donors. The protocol was immunoSEQ multiplex PCR, while the TCRdb copy is restricted to in-frame clones and leaves out a portion. The sample lists 55,000 to 65,000 clones, roughly 94% occurring once. What was sequenced was PBMCs. The receptors were sampled from a woman between 18 and 29 years old in good health and CMV-seropositive.

V gene TRBV7-9 combines with J gene TRBJ2-1; TRBD2 matches at 14 bases. This CDR3 has 15 residues. Germline values: CDR1 SEHNR, CDR2 FQNEAQ (reference sequence). V shed 5 bases and J 8 bases; nucleotides not matched to a gene: 5. CDR3: CASSRLAGGPHEQFF. CDR3 in DNA: TGTGCCAGCAGCCGACTAGCGGGGGGGCCTCATGAGCAGTTCTTC.

The chain uses TRBV11-2 and TRBJ2-1; 7 nucleotides match TRBD2. The CDR3 consists of 17 residues. J gave up 2 bases and V 0 bases, and 7 bases lay outside the gene matches. Germline V gene sequence: CDR1 SGHAT, CDR2 FQNNGV. Here the CDR3 DNA reads TGTGCCAGCAGCTTAGAGGGGAGCGGGGATCCCTACAATGAGCAGTTCTTC. Translated, it gives CASSLEGSGDPYNEQFF.

The chain employs TRBV15 and TRBJ2-3; the match to TRBD2 covers 7 bases. Germline CDR1 reads LNHNV; CDR2 reads YYDKDF (reference sequence). The J segment lost 5 bases and the V segment lost 5 bases, leaving 13 bases of the junction unmatched. CDR3 size: 16 residues. CDR3 DNA: TGTGCCACCAGCTTAAGGGGATCGGGAGGCAAAGATACGCAGTATTTT. Its protein product is CATSLRGSGGKDTQYF.

This sequence joins TRBV27 and TRBJ2-4, with a tentative D call TRBD1 (6 bases). Germline values: CDR1 MNHEY, CDR2 SMNVEV (reference sequence). This CDR3 has 16 residues. The V end lost 5 bases, the J end lost 1 base, and 15 bases lay between the germline ends. CDR3 protein: CASSQRSGVAKNIQYF. The CDR3 coding sequence is TGTGCCAGCAGTCAACGATCAGGGGTTGCCAAAAACATTCAGTACTTC.

This rearrangement joins TRBV4-3 to TRBJ1-2; 9 bases line up with TRBD1. CDR3 length equals 13 residues. After removal of 4 bases from V and 12 bases from J, the junction contained 9 bases not matched to a gene. The germline V gene has CDR1 LGHNA and CDR2 YSLEER. The CDR3 coding sequence is TGCGCCAGCAGCCCGGACAGGGGTCTTGTAAACACCTTC. Translation gives CASSPDRGLVNTF.

The chain links TRBV4-1 to TRBJ1-5, with D possibly matching TRBD1 (5 bases). The germline V and J ends were trimmed by 4 bases and 6 bases, with 19 bases remaining between them. Germline V gene lookup returns CDR1 MGHRA and CDR2 YSYEKL. There are 16 residues in the CDR3. CDR3 sequence (DNA): TGCGCCAGCAGCCTCTTTAGACAGAGAACGTCTCAGCCCCAGCATTTT. It codes for CASSLFRQRTSQPQHF.

V gene TRBV5-1 combines with J gene TRBJ2-5, with TRBD2 matching over 11 bases. Germline CDR1 SGHRS, CDR2 YFSETQ. This CDR3 has 15 residues. After removal of 1 base from V and 5 bases from J, the junction contained 4 bases not matched to a gene. The CDR3 protein is CASSLITSGGETQYF. CDR3 bases: TGCGCCAGCAGCTTGATCACTAGCGGGGGTGAGACCCAGTACTTC. The whole variable domain, filled in from reference TRBV5-1 and TRBJ2-5, reads KAGVTQTPRYLIKTRGQQVTLSCSPISGHRSVSWYQQTPGQGLQFLFEYFSETQRNKGNFPGRFSGRQFSNSRSEMNVSTLELGDSALYLCASSLITSGGETQYFGPGTRLLVL.